Below are 20 T cell receptor beta chains sequenced from a single sample in a study of cytomegalovirus exposure and HLA in healthy donors. In the PCR, 60 Vbeta and 13 Jbeta primers were used. Profiled with immunoSEQ multiplex PCR; TCRdb holds only in-frame clones, not every one. The data hold around 150,000 clones, with 82% observed a single time. The material sequenced was PBMCs. The receptor source for this set is a woman aged 45-65 years in good health and CMV-seropositive.

This chain joins TRBV11-1 and TRBJ1-1, with D maybe TRBD1 (6 bases). The germline gives CDR1 SGHAT, CDR2 FQDESV (reference sequence). This CDR3 region has 14 residues. The ends were cut back, 1 base at V and 2 bases at J, with 8 bases in the middle. The CDR3 sequence: CASSLDRANTEAFF. For the CDR3, the DNA is TGTGCCAGCAGCTTAGACAGGGCCAACACTGAAGCTTTCTTT. Drawing the rest from reference TRBV11-1 and TRBJ1-1, the complete variable domain is EAEVAQSPRYKITEKSQAVAFWCDPISGHATLYWYRQILGQGPELLVQFQDESVVDDSQLPKDRFSAERLKGVDSTLKIQPAELGDSAMYLCASSLDRANTEAFFGQGTRLTVV.

This chain links TRBV4-3 with TRBJ1-6; 7 nucleotides align to TRBD1. The CDR3 extends over 17 amino acids. The trim removed 0 bases at V and 6 bases at J, leaving 8 bases unmatched. Germline-derived CDR1 and CDR2 are LGHNA and YSLEER. CDR3 bases: TGCGCCAGCAGCCAAGATGCTCGGACAGGATCTAATTCACCCCTCCACTTT. Its translation is CASSQDARTGSNSPLHF.

The sample holds one count of this clone. The rearrangement joins TRBV6-1 to TRBJ1-2; D gene unclear. This CDR3 comprises 13 residues. V was cut by 4 bases and J by 5 bases, with 11 bases left in between. In germline, CDR1 is MNHNS, CDR2 SASEGT. CDR3 amino acids: CASSGSQPYGYTF. CDR3 DNA sequence: TGTGCCAGCAGTGGGTCACAACCGTATGGCTACACCTTC.

This clone was detected once. This chain links TRBV6-5 with TRBJ2-7; the D is unclear. The CDR3 loop spans 14 amino acids. Germline-derived CDR1 and CDR2 are MNHEY and SVGAGI. Trimming took 2 bases from V and 2 from J, leaving 10 bases between them. The CDR3 loop reads CASSYGSRPYEQYF. The CDR3 nucleotides read TGTGCCAGCAGTTACGGGTCGAGGCCCTACGAGCAGTACTTC.

The rearrangement links TRBV28 to TRBJ1-3; no definite D call. Germline V CDR1 and CDR2: MDHEN, SYDVKM. The length of the CDR3 is 14 residues. The V end was cut by 6 bases, the J end by 4 bases, with 13 bases between. The CDR3 region is CASSLLTFGNTIYF. DNA of the CDR3: TGTGCCAGCAGCCTGCTAACTTTCGGAAACACCATATATTTT.

The chain employs TRBV7-3 and TRBJ2-4, with 7 bases that match TRBD2. Germline CDR1 is SGHTA and CDR2 is FQGTGA. V gave up 5 bases and J gave up 6 bases; unmatched junction bases: 7. CDR3 length: 14 residues. The CDR3 DNA reads TGTGCCAGCAGCCTGACACCGGGGGGAAACATTCAGTACTTC. Translating gives CASSLTPGGNIQYF.

The chain joins TRBV5-1 to TRBJ1-2, with TRBD1 matching 8 bases. Germline V gene data show CDR1 as SGHRS and CDR2 as YFSETQ. The CDR3 totals 14 residues. After removal of 4 bases from V and 4 bases from J, the junction contained 6 bases not matched to a gene. The CDR3 protein is CASSEGTGGYGYTF. In nucleotides, the CDR3 is TGCGCCAGCAGCGAAGGGACAGGAGGCTATGGCTACACCTTC.

The V and J genes are TRBV29-1 and TRBJ2-7; TRBD2 is a possible D gene (6 bases). The length of the CDR3 is 13 residues. Germline values: CDR1 SQVTM, CDR2 ANQGSEA. Trimming removed 0 bases from V and 6 bases from J, with 12 bases in between. CDR3 DNA: TGCAGCGTTGAAGATATAGGGCGGGGCGAGCAGTACTTC. Amino acids: CSVEDIGRGEQYF.

The J gene is TRBJ1-2, the V gene TRBV5-4; no reliable D call. V was clipped by 10 bases and J by 6 bases, with 16 bases between them. Germline V lookup: CDR1 SGHNT, CDR2 YYREEE (reference sequence). This CDR3 has 12 amino acids. This chain's CDR3 is CAYGAGLDGYTF. The CDR3 nucleotides are TGTGCCTACGGTGCGGGGTTGGATGGCTACACCTTC.

J is TRBJ2-7 and V is TRBV7-2; D is possibly TRBD2 (6 bases). The CDR3 extends over 12 amino acids. Trimming left V 6 bases short and J 2 bases short, with 8 bases between. CDR1 is SGHTA, CDR2 FQGNSA, per germline. CDR3 sequence (DNA): TGTGCCAGCAGGGAGGGGACCTACGAGCAGTACTTC. Protein product: CASREGTYEQYF.

This chain links TRBV5-1 with TRBJ2-7; 11 bases are shared with TRBD2. V was clipped by 0 bases and J by 7 bases; unmatched bases: 6. Germline CDR1 reads SGHRS; CDR2 reads YFSETQ. The CDR3 extends over 15 amino acids. CDR3 residues: CASSLVRLAGNEQYF. CDR3 nucleotide sequence: TGCGCCAGCAGCTTGGTTAGACTAGCGGGAAATGAGCAGTACTTC.

CDR3: CATSRDMAADTQYF. CDR3 coding DNA: TGTGCCACCAGCAGAGATATGGCGGCAGATACGCAGTATTTT. The chain is built from TRBV15 and TRBJ2-3; D remains unclear. The CDR3 is made up of 14 amino acids. V gave up 0 bases and J gave up 4 bases, with 8 bases separating them. Germline V CDR1 and CDR2: LNHNV, YYDKDF (reference sequence).

The chain recombines TRBV19 with TRBJ1-2; D possibly corresponds to TRBD1 (5 bases). Trimming took off 0 bases at V and 5 bases at J, with 13 bases between the two ends. Germline-derived CDR1 and CDR2 are LNHDA and SQIVND (reference sequence). The CDR3 loop spans 15 amino acids. In DNA, the CDR3 is TGTGCCAGTAGTATAGATCCAGGGCCCACTTATGGCTACACCTTC. It yields the protein CASSIDPGPTYGYTF.

The chain links TRBV7-9 to TRBJ1-4; D remains ambiguous. CDR3 size: 12 residues. The germline gives CDR1 SEHNR, CDR2 FQNEAQ (reference sequence). The V end lost 5 bases, the J end lost 8 bases, and 9 bases lay between the germline ends. The CDR3 bases are TGTGCCAGCAGCCGACAACAGGAAAAACTGTTTTTT. Translated, it gives CASSRQQEKLFF.

Details on this clone: Other DNA sequences from this sample encode an identical CDR3 as well. The genes are TRBV5-1 and TRBJ2-2; 7 positions agree with TRBD1. The V segment lost 2 bases and the J segment 4 bases; nucleotides outside the gene matches: 5. Germline values: CDR1 SGHRS, CDR2 YFSETQ. This CDR3 is built from 15 residues. CDR3 amino acids: CASSLLAGGTGELFF. The CDR3 nucleotides are TGCGCCAGCAGCTTACTGGCAGGGGGCACCGGGGAGCTGTTTTTT.

The chain recombines TRBV19 with TRBJ1-1; D is unclear. V lost 0 bases, J lost 8 bases, and 10 bases lay in between. The germline CDR1 and CDR2 sequences are LNHDA and SQIVND (reference sequence). The CDR3 sequence is 13 residues long. CDR3 sequence: CASSIDRRGEAFF. For the CDR3, the DNA is TGTGCCAGTAGTATAGATCGAAGAGGGGAAGCTTTCTTT.

This chain connects TRBV7-9 to TRBJ1-2, with D hard to call. Germline-derived CDR1 and CDR2 are SEHNR and FQNEAQ (reference sequence). Trimming shortened V by 1 base and J by 8 bases, and 8 bases separated the two germline ends. This CDR3 is built from 12 residues. In DNA form, the CDR3 reads TGTGCCAGCAGCTTAGAAACTCACGGCTACACCTTC. The encoded protein is CASSLETHGYTF. Complete variable domain (other parts from reference TRBV7-9 and TRBJ1-2): DTGVSQNPRHKITKRGQNVTFRCDPISEHNRLYWYRQTLGQGPEFLTYFQNEAQLEKSRLLSDRFSAERPKGSFSTLEIQRTEQGDSAMYLCASSLETHGYTFGSGTRLTVV.

This rearrangement joins TRBV19 to TRBJ1-5, with 8 nucleotides matching TRBD1. With V trimmed by 6 bases and J by 2 bases, 15 bases remained unmatched. This CDR3 region has 18 residues. CDR1 is LNHDA, CDR2 SQIVND, per germline (reference sequence). The CDR3 loop is CASSGGTGGRYRNQPQHF. In DNA form, the CDR3 reads TGTGCCAGTAGCGGTGGAACAGGGGGACGTTATCGCAATCAGCCCCAGCATTTT.

The V and J genes are TRBV7-9 and TRBJ2-1, with TRBD2 matching over 12 bases. Germline V gives CDR1 SEHNR, CDR2 FQNEAQ (reference sequence). With V trimmed by 4 bases and J by 8 bases, 3 bases remained unmatched. The CDR3 loop spans 14 amino acids. For the CDR3, the DNA is TGTGCCAGCAGCTACAGGACTAGCGGGGATGAGCAGTTCTTC. Translation: CASSYRTSGDEQFF. Complete variable domain (other parts from reference TRBV7-9 and TRBJ2-1): DTGVSQNPRHKITKRGQNVTFRCDPISEHNRLYWYRQTLGQGPEFLTYFQNEAQLEKSRLLSDRFSAERPKGSFSTLEIQRTEQGDSAMYLCASSYRTSGDEQFFGPGTRLTVL.

The chain uses TRBV4-1 and TRBJ2-2, with 7 positions matching TRBD1. The CDR3 runs 15 residues. V gave up 2 bases and J gave up 4 bases; unmatched junction bases: 4. The germline V gene encodes CDR1 MGHRA and CDR2 YSYEKL. The CDR3 protein is CASSQRQGLTGELFF. The CDR3 DNA reads as TGCGCCAGCAGCCAACGACAGGGCCTCACCGGGGAGCTGTTTTTT.